This record looks at one T cell receptor (beta chain) sequence and its context. Its antigen remains unidentified. Repertoires were generated with immunoSEQ multiplex PCR, while TCRdb's copy carries only in-frame clones and drops some. The repertoire holds some 75,000 clones, with approximately 90% as singletons. This sample was taken from a study of T cell responses to AZD1222 COVID-19 vaccine. Study-wide points: Recipients of AZD1222 seropositive at baseline numbered only six or seven. The study found vaccine-associated CD4 TCRs spanning spike, dominant at 160-218 and 743-854.

This CDR3 comprises 15 residues. Germline V CDR1 and CDR2: SGHDT, YYEEEE. V trimming: 2 bases; J trimming: 1 base; junction bases outside the gene matches: 1. The rearrangement links TRBV5-6 to TRBJ2-3; TRBD2 agrees at 10 bases. The sequence was collected from an adult in good health. Sequenced material: peripheral blood, taken on day 0 of AZD1222 vaccination. CDR3 coding DNA: TGTGCCAGCAGCTTCCTAGCGGGGGGCACAGATACGCAGTATTTT. Amino acids: CASSFLAGGTDTQYF.